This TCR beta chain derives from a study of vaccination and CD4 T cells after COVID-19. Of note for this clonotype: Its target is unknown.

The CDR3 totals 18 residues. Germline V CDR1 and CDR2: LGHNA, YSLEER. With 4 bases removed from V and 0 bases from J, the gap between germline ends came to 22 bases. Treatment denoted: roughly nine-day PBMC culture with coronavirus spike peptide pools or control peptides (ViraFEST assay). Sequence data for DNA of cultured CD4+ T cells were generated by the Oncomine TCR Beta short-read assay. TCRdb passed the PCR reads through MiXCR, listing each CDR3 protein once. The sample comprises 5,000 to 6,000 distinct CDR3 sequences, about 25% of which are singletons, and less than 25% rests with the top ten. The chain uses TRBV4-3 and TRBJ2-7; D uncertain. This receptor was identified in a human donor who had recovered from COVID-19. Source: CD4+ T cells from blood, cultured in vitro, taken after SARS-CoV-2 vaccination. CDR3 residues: CASSLQPTRLGSSYEQYF. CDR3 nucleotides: TGCGCCAGCAGCCTCCAACCAACGAGACTGGGTAGCTCCTACGAGCAGTACTTC.